The TCR beta chain under discussion was sequenced for a study of identical twins. Study results and limitations: Out-of-frame alpha sequences common to twins exhibited an excess of low generation probability. High-abundance cord blood beta clonotypes had fewer insertions; memory repertoires showed none.

Deletions cut 6 bases from V and 3 bases from J, with 11 bases between. Germline V gene data show CDR1 as SEHNR and CDR2 as FQNEAQ (reference sequence). The CDR3 contains 13 residues. cDNA carried unique molecular identifiers, and a universal primer site was added by template switching. TCRdb redid the calling of the 5' RACE reads with MiXCR, one entry per CDR3 protein. In the table there are 270,000 or so distinct CDR3 sequences, around 8.3% of which are singletons. In this sample, this clonotype turned up many times. Its antigen is not identified. The donors were all healthy and Caucasian. These data were also filed under a second study, of yellow fever vaccine responses in identical twins.

Sequenced sample: CD8+ T cells sorted from blood. This chain connects TRBV7-9 to TRBJ1-1, with a tentative D call TRBD1 (5 bases). This receptor was taken from a young woman in good health. The CDR3 region has the DNA TGTGCCAGCAGACAGGTTCCCCACACTGAAGCTTTCTTT. Protein product: CASRQVPHTEAFF.